The present T cell receptor (beta chain) was sequenced within a study of vaccination effects on CD4 cells after COVID-19. Study observations and caveats: Clones that were induced by infection or by vaccine showed marked contraction late after vaccination. The study had few convalescent patients and no early post-infection timepoints.

CD4+ T cell isolation took place after 10 days of culture. Two doses of either BNT162b2 or mRNA-1273 were given to each participant. About this clone: The antigen is not known.

The germline CDR1 and CDR2 sequences are LNHDA and SQIVND (reference sequence). The length of the CDR3 is 16 residues. The V gene end was trimmed by 6 bases and the J gene end by 0 bases; junction bases not matched to a gene: 8. Libraries were prepared by immunoSEQ multiplex PCR; TCRdb keeps only in-frame clonotypes and omits some of them. Here the sample spans more than 60,000 clones, 70% to 75% being singletons. The chain employs TRBV19 and TRBJ2-3, with TRBD1 identical over 8 bases. The source is a human donor who received a COVID-19 vaccine. Sequenced here: CD4+ T cells from PBMCs cultured without peptide, sampled after COVID-19 vaccination. DNA of the CDR3: TGTGCCAGTAGCCGACGGACAGGGACTAGCACAGATACGCAGTATTTT. As protein: CASSRRTGTSTDTQYF.